This TCR beta chain was retrieved from a study of monozygotic twins with inflammatory bowel disease. Study-level findings and limits: Distinguishing T cell subtypes was not possible.

Comments on this clonotype: Its antigen is as yet unknown.

Germline lookup yields CDR1 DFQATT and CDR2 SNEGSKA (reference sequence). The CDR3 totals 14 residues. TCRdb re-analyzed the 5' RACE reads; it lists each CDR3 protein once, without DNA. The repertoire shows 310,000 or so distinct CDR3 sequences; the top ten hold roughly 2%. Source material: blood. The receptor was isolated from a human donor with ulcerative colitis or Crohn's disease, or a healthy co-twin of an affected twin (not recorded which). The chain joins TRBV20-1 to TRBJ2-2. The CDR3 region is CSATVGWDTGELFF.